This passage covers 8 T cell receptor beta chains from one sample sequenced in a study of OX40 agonist ivuxolimab in advanced cancers. Data came from immunoSEQ multiplex PCR; TCRdb stores just in-frame clones and leaves some out. Among 25,000 to 35,000 clones, 75% to 90% were seen once, and the ten largest hold less than 35%. The sample here was CD4+ or CD8+ T cells sorted from blood, taken in a trial of the OX40 agonist ivuxolimab. These receptors all come from an adult with an advanced solid tumor such as melanoma, head and neck, liver or kidney cancer.

V and J are TRBV5-8 and TRBJ1-5; D possibly corresponds to TRBD1 (5 bases). This CDR3 comprises 13 residues. Germline V gene lookup returns CDR1 SGHTS and CDR2 YDEGEE. Trimming cost V 0 bases and J 7 bases, with 8 bases left between them. CDR3 nucleotide sequence: TGTGCCAGCAGCTTGGAGGGGCGGCAGCCCCAGCATTTT. It encodes CASSLEGRQPQHF.

The V and J genes are TRBV7-2 and TRBJ2-1, with D maybe TRBD1 (6 bases). The length of the CDR3 is 18 residues. The V end was cut by 5 bases, the J end by 0 bases, with 20 bases between. Germline V CDR1 and CDR2: SGHTA, FQGNSA. In DNA form, the CDR3 reads TGTGCCAGCAGCCCCTACACTATGAGGGGGAGCTCCTACAATGAGCAGTTCTTC. Its translation is CASSPYTMRGSSYNEQFF.

The chain joins TRBV5-1 to TRBJ1-4; a weak D match, TRBD1 (6 bases). With 2 bases removed from V and 0 bases from J, the gap between germline ends came to 14 bases. Germline values: CDR1 SGHRS, CDR2 YFSETQ. The CDR3 contains 17 residues. CDR3 protein: CASSFTGTSTTNEKLFF. The CDR3, as DNA: TGCGCCAGCAGCTTCACCGGGACATCGACAACTAATGAAAAACTGTTTTTT.

V and J are TRBV4-1 and TRBJ1-5, with 8 bases that match TRBD1. The germline CDR1 and CDR2 sequences are MGHRA and YSYEKL. J was trimmed by 4 bases and V by 4 bases; bases with no gene match: 6. The CDR3 length is 15 residues. DNA of the CDR3: TGCGCCAGCAGCCGAGGACAGGGTGCGAATCAGCCCCAGCATTTT. It translates to CASSRGQGANQPQHF.

V gene TRBV4-2 combines with J gene TRBJ1-2; D possibly corresponds to TRBD1 (6 bases). This CDR3 is 14 amino acids long. V lost 4 bases, J lost 4 bases, and 13 bases lay in between. Germline CDR1 reads LGHNA; CDR2 reads YNFKEQ. CDR3 bases: TGTGCCAGCAGCCCTCAGGGGTCTCCCTATGGCTACACCTTC. Protein: CASSPQGSPYGYTF.

This chain links TRBV25-1 with TRBJ2-7, with D tentatively TRBD1 or TRBD2 (5 bases each). Between the trimmed V and J ends, which lost 5 bases and 3 bases, there was a span of 14 bases. Germline loops: CDR1 MGHDK, CDR2 SYGVNS. The length of the CDR3 is 14 residues. The CDR3: CASSRWDPNYEQYF. CDR3 nucleotides: TGTGCCAGCAGTCGGTGGGACCCCAACTACGAGCAGTACTTC.

This chain links TRBV5-5 with TRBJ2-2, with 11 nucleotides matching TRBD1. Losses at the gene ends were 4 bases for V and 7 bases for J; bases not matched to a gene: 9. CDR3 length: 16 amino acids. CDR1 and CDR2 (germline): SGHKS, YYEKEE (reference sequence). The CDR3 bases are TGTGCCAGCAGCCTCGGACAGGGGGCGGTATACGGGGAGCTGTTTTTT. As protein: CASSLGQGAVYGELFF.

This CDR3 is CASRISPSAYEQYF. For the CDR3, the DNA is TGTGCCAGCAGGATTAGCCCGTCGGCCTACGAGCAGTACTTC. V usage is TRBV11-2 and J usage is TRBJ2-7, with D uncertain. Germline V gives CDR1 SGHAT, CDR2 FQNNGV. This CDR3 is 14 amino acids long. The germline V and J ends were trimmed by 6 bases and 2 bases, with 14 bases remaining between them.